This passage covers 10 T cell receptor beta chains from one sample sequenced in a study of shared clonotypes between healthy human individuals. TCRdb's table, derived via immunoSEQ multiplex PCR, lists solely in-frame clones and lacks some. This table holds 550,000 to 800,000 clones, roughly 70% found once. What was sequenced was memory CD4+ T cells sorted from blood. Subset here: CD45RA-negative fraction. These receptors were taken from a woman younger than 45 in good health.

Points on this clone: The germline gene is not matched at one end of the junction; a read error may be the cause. CDR3 amino acids: CASGFGGSGSEQFF. The CDR3 DNA reads as TGTGCCAGCGGTTTTGGCGGGAGTGGGAGTGAGCAGTTCTTC. The chain joins TRBV28 to TRBJ2-1; the match to TRBD2 covers 7 bases. The CDR3 length is 14 residues. The germline V gene encodes CDR1 MDHEN and CDR2 SYDVKM.

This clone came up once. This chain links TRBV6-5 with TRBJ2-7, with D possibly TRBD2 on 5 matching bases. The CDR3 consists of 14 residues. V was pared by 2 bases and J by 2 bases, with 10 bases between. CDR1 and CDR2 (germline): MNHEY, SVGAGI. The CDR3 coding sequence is TGTGCCAGCAGTTACAAGAGGAGGACCTACGAGCAGTACTTC. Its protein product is CASSYKRRTYEQYF.

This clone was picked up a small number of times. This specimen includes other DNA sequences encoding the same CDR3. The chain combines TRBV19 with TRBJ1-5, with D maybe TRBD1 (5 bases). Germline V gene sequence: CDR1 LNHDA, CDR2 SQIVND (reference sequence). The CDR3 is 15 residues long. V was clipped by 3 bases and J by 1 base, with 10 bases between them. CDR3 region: CASSIWGTSNQPQHF. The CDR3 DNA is TGTGCCAGTAGTATTTGGGGGACGAGCAATCAGCCCCAGCATTTT.

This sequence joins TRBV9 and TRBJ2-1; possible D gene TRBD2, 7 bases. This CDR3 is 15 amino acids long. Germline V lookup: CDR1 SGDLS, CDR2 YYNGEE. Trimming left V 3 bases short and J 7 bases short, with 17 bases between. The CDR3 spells CASSGQAGVGNEQFF. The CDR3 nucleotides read TGTGCCAGCAGCGGACAGGCGGGAGTCGGGAATGAGCAGTTCTTC.

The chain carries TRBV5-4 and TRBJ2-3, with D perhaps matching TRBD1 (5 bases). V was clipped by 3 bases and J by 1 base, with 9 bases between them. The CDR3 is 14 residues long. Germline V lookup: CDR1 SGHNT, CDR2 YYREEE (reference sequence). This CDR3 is CASSSDTGTDTQYF. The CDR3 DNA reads TGTGCCAGCAGCTCGGACACAGGCACAGATACGCAGTATTTT.

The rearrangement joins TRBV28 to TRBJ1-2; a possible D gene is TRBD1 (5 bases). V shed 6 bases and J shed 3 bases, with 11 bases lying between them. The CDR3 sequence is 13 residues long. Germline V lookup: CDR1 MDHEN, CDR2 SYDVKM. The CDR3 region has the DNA TGTGCCAGCAGCGACGGGGCCTACTATGGCTACACCTTC. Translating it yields CASSDGAYYGYTF.

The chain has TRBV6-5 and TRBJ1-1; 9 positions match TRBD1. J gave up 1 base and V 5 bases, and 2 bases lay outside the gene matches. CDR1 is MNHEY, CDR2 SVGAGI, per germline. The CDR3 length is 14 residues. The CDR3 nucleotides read TGTGCCAGCAGTGAGGGACAGGGGAACACTGAAGCTTTCTTT. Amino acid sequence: CASSEGQGNTEAFF.

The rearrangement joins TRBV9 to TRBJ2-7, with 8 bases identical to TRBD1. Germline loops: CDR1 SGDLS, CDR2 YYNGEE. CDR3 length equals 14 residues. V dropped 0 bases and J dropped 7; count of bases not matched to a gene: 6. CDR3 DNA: TGTGCCAGCAGCGTAGACGGGGACAGGCGAGAGCAGTACTTC. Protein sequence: CASSVDGDRREQYF. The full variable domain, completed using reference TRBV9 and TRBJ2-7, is DSGVTQTPKHLITATGQRVTLRCSPRSGDLSVYWYQQSLDQGLQFLIQYYNGEERAKGNILERFSAQQFPDLHSELNLSSLELGDSALYFCASSVDGDRREQYFGPGTRLTVT.

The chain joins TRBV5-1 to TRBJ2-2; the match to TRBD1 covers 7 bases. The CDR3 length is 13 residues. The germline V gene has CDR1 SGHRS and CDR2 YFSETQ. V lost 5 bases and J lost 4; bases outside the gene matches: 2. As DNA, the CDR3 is TGCGCCAGCAGGTCAGGGGGCACCGGGGAGCTGTTTTTT. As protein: CASRSGGTGELFF. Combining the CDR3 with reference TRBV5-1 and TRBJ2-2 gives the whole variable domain KAGVTQTPRYLIKTRGQQVTLSCSPISGHRSVSWYQQTPGQGLQFLFEYFSETQRNKGNFPGRFSGRQFSNSRSEMNVSTLELGDSALYLCASRSGGTGELFFGEGSRLTVL.

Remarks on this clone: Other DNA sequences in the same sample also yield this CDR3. The CDR3 loop is CASSYSSGSYEQYF. The CDR3 DNA is TGTGCCAGCAGTTACTCTAGCGGATCCTACGAGCAGTACTTC. This chain joins TRBV6-5 and TRBJ2-7; a possible D gene is TRBD2 (6 bases). Trimming cost V 0 bases and J 1 base, with 7 bases left between them. The V gene's germline CDR1 is MNHEY and CDR2 SVGAGI. CDR3 size: 14 residues.